The 25 T cell receptor beta chains given below trace back to one sample, sequenced in a study of cytomegalovirus exposure and HLA in healthy donors. PCR used 60 Vbeta primers and 13 Jbeta primers. Clones were read by immunoSEQ multiplex PCR, and TCRdb kept only the in-frame ones, dropping some. The sample has about 200,000 clones; 82% are singletons. Sequences were obtained from PBMCs. These receptors all come from a woman between 18 and 29 years old in good health and CMV-seronegative.

The chain has TRBV7-2 and TRBJ2-3, with D tentatively TRBD2 (5 bases). The length of the CDR3 is 13 residues. CDR1 SGHTA and CDR2 FQGNSA come from the germline V gene. V lost 5 bases and J lost 6, with 12 bases in between. The DNA of the CDR3 is TGTGCCAGCAGCCGTCCCGGCGGGGATACGCAGTATTTT. Translated, it gives CASSRPGGDTQYF.

This clone appeared once. This chain links TRBV18 with TRBJ1-2, with 7 bases lining up with TRBD1. After removal of 4 bases from V and 7 bases from J, the junction contained 18 bases not matched to a gene. This CDR3 region has 17 residues. Germline CDR1 reads KGHSH; CDR2 reads LQKENI. CDR3 sequence (DNA): TGTGCCAGCTCACAAGAAAGAATCCGACAGGGACCGAGTGGCTACACCTTC. Translation: CASSQERIRQGPSGYTF. The whole variable domain, remainder taken from reference TRBV18 and TRBJ1-2, is NAGVMQNPRHLVRRRGQEARLRCSPMKGHSHVYWYRQLPEEGLKFMVYLQKENIIDESGMPKERFSAEFPKEGPSILRIQQVVRGDSAAYFCASSQERIRQGPSGYTFGSGTRLTVV.

The chain has TRBV6-5 and TRBJ1-3, with D possibly being TRBD1 (6 bases). Germline-derived CDR1 and CDR2 are MNHEY and SVGAGI. The CDR3 totals 14 residues. Trimming shortened V by 6 bases and J by 2 bases, and 11 bases separated the two germline ends. CDR3 region: CASSYPGAGNTIYF. In nucleotides, the CDR3 is TGTGCCAGCAGCTACCCAGGGGCTGGAAACACCATATATTTT.

The CDR3 loop reads CATVQNEAFF. For the CDR3, the DNA is TGTGCCACAGTTCAGAATGAAGCTTTCTTT. The V and J genes are TRBV11-3 and TRBJ1-1; D is unclear. The V and J ends lost 10 bases and 7 bases respectively, with 10 bases between them. CDR3 length equals 10 residues. Germline CDR1 reads SGHNT; CDR2 reads YENEEA.

A word on this clone: One end of the junction does not line up with germline, which may come from a read error. The J gene is TRBJ1-1, the V gene TRBV7-9; no definite D call. The V gene's germline CDR1 is SEHNR and CDR2 FQNEAQ (reference sequence). This CDR3 contains 15 residues. The CDR3 coding sequence is TGTTCCAGCAGCTTATACCCGAGGTTGGACACTGAAGCTTTCTTT. The encoded protein is CSSSLYPRLDTEAFF. Complete variable domain (other parts from reference TRBV7-9 and TRBJ1-1): DTGVSQNPRHKITKRGQNVTFRCDPISEHNRLYWYRQTLGQGPEFLTYFQNEAQLEKSRLLSDRFSAERPKGSFSTLEIQRTEQGDSAMYLCSSSLYPRLDTEAFFGQGTRLTVV.

This clone was observed a few times. The chain uses TRBV6-5 and TRBJ1-1; D is unclear. CDR1 is MNHEY and CDR2 is SVGAGI in the germline V gene. The germline V and J ends were trimmed by 0 bases and 1 base, with 12 bases remaining between them. The CDR3 loop spans 16 amino acids. In nucleotides, the CDR3 is TGTGCCAGCAGTTACTCGAAGGTGACTGGGAACACTGAAGCTTTCTTT. This encodes CASSYSKVTGNTEAFF.

The chain combines TRBV27 with TRBJ2-7; 7 nucleotides agree with TRBD2. With V trimmed by 4 bases and J by 2 bases, 2 bases remained unmatched. CDR1 MNHEY and CDR2 SMNVEV come from the germline V gene (reference sequence). The CDR3 has 13 residues. The CDR3 loop reads CASSSGGPYEQYF. The DNA for the CDR3 is TGTGCCAGCAGTTCGGGAGGCCCCTACGAGCAGTACTTC.

The chain is built from TRBV25-1 and TRBJ2-5, with 8 positions matching TRBD2. This CDR3 has 18 residues. J gave up 4 bases and V 7 bases, and 20 bases lay outside the gene matches. Germline V gene sequence: CDR1 MGHDK, CDR2 SYGVNS. The CDR3 reads CASNGARENSTSGETQYF. CDR3 DNA sequence: TGTGCCAGCAATGGGGCACGAGAGAACTCCACTAGCGGAGAGACCCAGTACTTC.

This rearrangement joins TRBV25-1 to TRBJ2-3, with D maybe TRBD2 (6 bases). Trimming stripped 7 bases from V and 2 bases from J, with 10 bases between. The CDR3 consists of 13 residues. From germline, CDR1 is MGHDK and CDR2 SYGVNS. Here the CDR3 reads CASTSDHTDTQYF. CDR3 coding DNA: TGTGCCAGCACTAGCGACCACACAGATACGCAGTATTTT. The full variable domain, completed using reference TRBV25-1 and TRBJ2-3, is EADIYQTPRYLVIGTGKKITLECSQTMGHDKMYWYQQDPGMELHLIHYSYGVNSTEKGDLSSESTVSRIRTEHFPLTLESARPSHTSQYLCASTSDHTDTQYFGPGTRLTVL.

This clone was counted between two and nine times. This chain uses TRBV5-1 with TRBJ2-1, with 10 bases fitting TRBD2. Germline V gene sequence: CDR1 SGHRS, CDR2 YFSETQ. This CDR3 is built from 15 residues. The junction had 4 bases not matched to a gene; V was cut back by 4 bases and J by 3 bases. The CDR3 DNA sequence: TGCGCCAGCAGCCCCGAGCGGGGGGGCTACAATGAGCAGTTCTTC. This encodes CASSPERGGYNEQFF. Full variable domain (remainder filled in from reference TRBV5-1 and TRBJ2-1): KAGVTQTPRYLIKTRGQQVTLSCSPISGHRSVSWYQQTPGQGLQFLFEYFSETQRNKGNFPGRFSGRQFSNSRSEMNVSTLELGDSALYLCASSPERGGYNEQFFGPGTRLTVL.

This chain uses TRBV28 with TRBJ1-3, with 7 positions matching TRBD1. Per the germline V gene, CDR1 is MDHEN and CDR2 is SYDVKM. CDR3 length: 15 residues. V lost 3 bases, J lost 4 bases, and 6 bases stayed unmatched. This chain's CDR3 is CASSLELGGGNTIYF. As DNA, the CDR3 is TGTGCCAGCAGTTTGGAATTAGGGGGCGGAAACACCATATATTTT. Drawing the rest from reference TRBV28 and TRBJ1-3, the complete variable domain is DVKVTQSSRYLVKRTGEKVFLECVQDMDHENMFWYRQDPGLGLRLIYFSYDVKMKEKGDIPEGYSVSREKKERFSLILESASTNQTSMYLCASSLELGGGNTIYFGEGSWLTVV.

This sequence joins TRBV5-1 and TRBJ2-1, with 9 nucleotides matching TRBD2. With 3 bases clipped from V and 9 bases from J, the junction kept 10 bases outside the gene matches. CDR1 and CDR2 from the germline V gene are SGHRS and YFSETQ. The length of the CDR3 is 15 residues. The CDR3 DNA reads as TGCGCCAGCAGCTCCTTAGCGGGAGTGGGGTTTGAGCAGTTCTTC. Amino acid sequence: CASSSLAGVGFEQFF.

The V call is TRBV18, the J call TRBJ2-2, with 11 nucleotides matching TRBD1. The germline V gene has CDR1 KGHSH and CDR2 LQKENI. Trimming at V came to 4 bases and at J to 0 bases, leaving 4 bases not matched to a gene. There are 17 residues in the CDR3. The CDR3 loop reads CASSQDRGPTNTGELFF. The CDR3 coding sequence is TGTGCCAGCTCACAGGACAGGGGGCCCACGAACACCGGGGAGCTGTTTTTT.

The chain links TRBV28 to TRBJ2-7; a weak D match, TRBD1 (5 bases). Trimming took 3 bases from V and 2 from J, leaving 14 bases between them. The length of the CDR3 is 15 residues. Germline loops: CDR1 MDHEN, CDR2 SYDVKM. The CDR3 bases are TGTGCCAGCAGTTTCTTTTGGGGCGAAACCTACGAGCAGTACTTC. Amino acids: CASSFFWGETYEQYF.

As DNA, the CDR3 is TGTGCCAGCAGCGTAAAGGGGAGCGGGGCGCTTTACAATGAGCAGTTCTTC. Translation: CASSVKGSGALYNEQFF. The chain carries TRBV9 and TRBJ2-1; TRBD2 aligns across 7 bases. V dropped 1 base and J dropped 4; count of bases not matched to a gene: 11. The length of the CDR3 is 17 residues. Per the germline V gene, CDR1 is SGDLS and CDR2 is YYNGEE. The full variable domain, in which reference TRBV9 and TRBJ2-1 provide the parts outside the CDR3, is DSGVTQTPKHLITATGQRVTLRCSPRSGDLSVYWYQQSLDQGLQFLIQYYNGEERAKGNILERFSAQQFPDLHSELNLSSLELGDSALYFCASSVKGSGALYNEQFFGPGTRLTVL.

The V call is TRBV4-3, the J call TRBJ1-1, with D possibly TRBD1 on 6 matching bases. The V gene's germline CDR1 is LGHNA and CDR2 YSLEER. The CDR3 covers 16 residues. Between the trimmed V and J ends, which lost 3 bases and 1 base, there was a span of 15 bases. The DNA for the CDR3 is TGCGCCAGCAGCCACAAAACAGGGTCGGAGAACACTGAAGCTTTCTTT. Amino acid sequence: CASSHKTGSENTEAFF.

Worth noting for this clone: Germline and junction disagree at one end, which may indicate a read error. V gene TRBV7-9 combines with J gene TRBJ1-1; D not resolved. The germline V gene has CDR1 SEHNR and CDR2 FQNEAQ (reference sequence). The CDR3 is made up of 13 amino acids. In DNA form, the CDR3 reads TGTTCCAGCAGCCGCGCGCTGAACACTGAAGCTTTCTTT. Its protein product is CSSSRALNTEAFF. The whole variable domain, remainder taken from reference TRBV7-9 and TRBJ1-1, is DTGVSQNPRHKITKRGQNVTFRCDPISEHNRLYWYRQTLGQGPEFLTYFQNEAQLEKSRLLSDRFSAERPKGSFSTLEIQRTEQGDSAMYLCSSSRALNTEAFFGQGTRLTVV.

Notes on this clone: The germline gene is not matched at one end of the junction; a read error may be the cause. DNA for the CDR3: TGTGCCACCAGCCGAGAGACAGGCCTATGGGCTGAAGCTTTCTTT. This translates into CATSRETGLWAEAFF. The rearrangement joins TRBV15 to TRBJ1-1; a weak D match, TRBD1 (6 bases). The CDR3 extends over 15 amino acids. Per the germline V gene, CDR1 is LNHNV and CDR2 is YYDKDF (reference sequence).

This clone was seen a single time. The same CDR3 also results from other DNA sequences found in this sample. The chain carries TRBV15 and TRBJ2-2, with 8 bases matching TRBD2. Germline V gene data show CDR1 as LNHNV and CDR2 as YYDKDF (reference sequence). Trimming at V came to 1 base and at J to 3 bases, leaving 7 bases not matched to a gene. This CDR3 has 17 residues. Here the CDR3 reads CATSRASGGRDTGELFF. In DNA, the CDR3 is TGTGCCACCAGCAGAGCGTCGGGAGGGCGGGACACCGGGGAGCTGTTTTTT.

The count of this clone is one. The chain carries TRBV19 and TRBJ2-3, with D tentatively TRBD1 (5 bases). Germline V lookup: CDR1 LNHDA, CDR2 SQIVND (reference sequence). This CDR3 region has 18 residues. V lost 3 bases to trimming and J lost 2 bases, with 21 bases between them. CDR3 protein: CASSIVTLRADITDTQYF. The CDR3 nucleotides are TGTGCCAGTAGTATCGTGACCTTAAGGGCGGACATCACAGATACGCAGTATTTT.

The CDR3 here is CAWSVTTMNTEAFF. The CDR3 coding sequence is TGTGCCTGGAGTGTAACTACCATGAACACTGAAGCTTTCTTT. The chain joins TRBV30 to TRBJ1-1, with D uncertain. CDR1 is GTSNPN, CDR2 SVGIG, per germline (reference sequence). The ends were cut back, 0 bases at V and 0 bases at J, with 8 bases in the middle. The CDR3 consists of 14 residues.

The chain is built from TRBV4-2 and TRBJ2-5; possibly TRBD1 for D (6 bases). The assigned J gene may be wrong: the sequence end matches TRBJ2-7 better. Germline CDR1 is LGHNA and CDR2 is YNFKEQ. The CDR3 has 16 amino acids. Written as DNA, the CDR3 is TGTGCCAGCAGCCGAACAACACAGGGTTACGGCTACGAGCAGTACTTC. Amino acids: CASSRTTQGYGYEQYF.

J is TRBJ2-1 and V is TRBV5-6; 9 bases are a match to TRBD2. CDR1 and CDR2 (germline): SGHDT, YYEEEE. The CDR3 is 17 residues long. With 0 bases clipped from V and 1 base from J, the junction kept 5 bases outside the gene matches. CDR3 residues: CASSLEAGGRSYNEQFF. The CDR3 DNA reads as TGTGCCAGCAGCTTGGAAGCGGGAGGCAGATCCTACAATGAGCAGTTCTTC.

This clone has only one observation. The chain couples TRBV13 to TRBJ2-1; D possibly corresponds to TRBD2 (5 bases). Germline lookup yields CDR1 PRHDT and CDR2 FYEKMQ (reference sequence). The CDR3 contains 13 residues. V shed 4 bases and J shed 8 bases, with 12 bases lying between them. The CDR3 bases are TGTGCCAGCAGCTCGCCCAACGGGGATGAGCAGTTCTTC. Translated: CASSSPNGDEQFF.

This clone was detected once. The V and J genes are TRBV28 and TRBJ1-2; no reliable D call. Germline-derived CDR1 and CDR2 are MDHEN and SYDVKM. This CDR3 comprises 14 residues. The V end lost 1 base, the J end lost 8 bases, and 14 bases lay between the germline ends. The CDR3 protein is CASSLSWLPVGYTF. The CDR3 DNA reads as TGTGCCAGCAGTTTATCATGGCTTCCTGTAGGCTACACCTTC.